These 27 T cell receptor beta chains originate from one sample sequenced in a study of T cells in Graves' hyperthyroidism and ophthalmopathy. From RNA transcripts, TCR beta CDR3 regions were amplified. The HTBI primer set was used in a first-round RT-PCR of the TCR CDR3. TCRdb ran MiXCR on the multiplex PCR reads and lists one entry per CDR3 protein. The data contain approximately 590,000 distinct CDR3 sequences, 40% to 55% of them singletons. The source material was peripheral blood or thyroid tissue (not recorded which). These receptors originate from a woman aged 18-30 years with Graves' hyperthyroidism.

This clonotype has at least ten counts. The chain carries TRBV29-1 and TRBJ2-7, with a weak D call TRBD2 (5 bases). Trimming shortened V by 3 bases and J by 0 bases, and 9 bases separated the two germline ends. Germline assignment: CDR1 SQVTM and CDR2 ANQGSEA. This CDR3 has 13 residues. CDR3 nucleotides: TGCAGCGTTGATGGTGGGAGCTCCTACGAGCAGTACTTC. Encoded protein: CSVDGGSSYEQYF.

Regarding this clonotype: A much larger clone sits a single nucleotide away, making a read error possible. The chain has TRBV15 and TRBJ2-7; D unclear. The CDR3 runs 16 residues. Germline values: CDR1 LNHNV, CDR2 YYDKDF (reference sequence). As DNA, the CDR3 is TGTGCCACCAGCGGAGATAGACTGAGCGTGTCCTACGAGCAGTACTTC. It codes for CATSGDRLSVSYEQYF. Using reference TRBV15 and TRBJ2-7 for the parts outside the CDR3, the full variable domain is DAMVIQNPRYQVTQFGKPVTLSCSQTLNHNVMYWYQQKSSQAPKLLFHYYDKDFNNEADTPDNFQSRRPNTSFCFLDIRSPGLGDTAMYLCATSGDRLSVSYEQYFGPGTRLTVT.

As for this clonotype: A much larger clone differs from this one at a single base, so this may be a read error. V is TRBV10-3 and J is TRBJ2-5; D is perhaps TRBD1 or TRBD2 (5 bases each). The CDR3 extends over 15 amino acids. Germline CDR1 and CDR2: ENHRY and SYGVKD. The CDR3 loop is CAVSDEEATGETQYF. Here the CDR3 DNA reads TGTGCCGTCAGTGACGAGGAGGCAACAGGAGAGACCCAGTACTTC.

As regards this clonotype: One end of the junction does not line up with germline, which may come from a read error. This chain connects TRBV29-1 to TRBJ2-7, with 7 bases aligning to TRBD2. CDR1 is SQVTM, CDR2 ANQGSEA, per germline. The CDR3 length is 11 residues. DNA for the CDR3: TGCGGCGTACGGGAGGAACGTGAGCAGTGCTTC. Amino acids: CGVREEREQCF.

CDR3 residues: CATSGRLAGETQYF. The CDR3 nucleotides are TGTGCCACCAGCGGGAGACTAGCGGGAGAGACCCAGTACTTC. This chain uses TRBV24-1 with TRBJ2-5, with TRBD2 matching over 10 bases. The J segment lost 4 bases and the V segment lost 7 bases, leaving 5 bases of the junction unmatched. Germline CDR1 is KGHDR and CDR2 is SFDVKD. CDR3 length equals 14 residues.

Many counts were recorded for this clonotype. The rearrangement links TRBV7-9 to TRBJ1-4; 9 nucleotides line up with TRBD1. This CDR3 contains 15 residues. CDR1 is SEHNR and CDR2 is FQNEAQ in the germline V gene (reference sequence). V trimming: 5 bases; J trimming: 6 bases; junction bases outside the gene matches: 7. CDR3 DNA: TGTGCCAGCAGCCACCGGGACAGGGCTGATGAAAAACTGTTTTTT. It translates to CASSHRDRADEKLFF.

A few counts support this clonotype. This chain connects TRBV7-9 to TRBJ2-2; possibly TRBD1 for D (7 bases). The CDR3 loop spans 14 amino acids. Germline V gene sequence: CDR1 SEHNR, CDR2 FQNEAQ (reference sequence). V was pared by 3 bases and J by 9 bases, with 14 bases between. The CDR3 loop is CASSLDGGGRELFF. The CDR3 DNA sequence: TGTGCCAGCAGCTTGGATGGAGGGGGCCGGGAGCTGTTTTTT.

This clonotype was seen repeatedly, ten times or more. The chain recombines TRBV7-2 with TRBJ2-2; D is uncertain. The germline CDR1 and CDR2 sequences are SGHTA and FQGNSA. Deletions cut 5 bases from V and 1 base from J, with 2 bases between. The CDR3 length is 12 residues. DNA for the CDR3: TGTGCCAGCAGCAAGAACACCGGGGAGCTGTTTTTT. This translates into CASSKNTGELFF.

There are many counts of this clonotype. The gene calls are TRBV19 and TRBJ1-1; no clear D. Germline CDR1 and CDR2: LNHDA and SQIVND (reference sequence). This CDR3 is built from 15 residues. Deletions cut 6 bases from V and 0 bases from J, with 14 bases between. CDR3 sequence (DNA): TGTGCCAGTAGGGGGTATGGAGACATGAACACTGAAGCTTTCTTT. Protein sequence: CASRGYGDMNTEAFF. The full variable domain, in which reference TRBV19 and TRBJ1-1 provide the parts outside the CDR3, is DGGITQSPKYLFRKEGQNVTLSCEQNLNHDAMYWYRQDPGQGLRLIYYSQIVNDFQKGDIAEGYSVSREKKESFPLTVTSAQKNPTAFYLCASRGYGDMNTEAFFGQGTRLTVV.

Comment on this clonotype: This is likely a read error, given that the CDR3 carries no conserved phenylalanine or tryptophan at its end. No DNA is shown, since the ends of the CDR3 on it are uncertain; the CDR3 is the one TCRdb lists. J is TRBJ2-5 and V is TRBV20-1; the table's D call of TRBD1 was not tested on the DNA. CDR1 DFQATT and CDR2 SNEGSKA come from the germline V gene (reference sequence). With termini counted, the CDR3 has 9 amino acids. The CDR3 loop reads CSARDHRGE.

The chain employs TRBV25-1 and TRBJ1-3, with no clear D. Deletions cut 8 bases from V and 1 base from J, with 12 bases between. The CDR3 runs to 14 residues. Germline values: CDR1 MGHDK, CDR2 SYGVNS. CDR3 loop: CASSPVRSGNTIYF. In DNA, the CDR3 is TGTGCCAGCTCACCCGTCCGGTCTGGAAACACCATATATTTT.

This chain uses TRBV24-1 with TRBJ2-5; 7 bases are shared with TRBD1. The CDR3 is 13 amino acids. Per germline, CDR1 KGHDR and CDR2 SFDVKD. V was clipped by 7 bases and J by 4 bases; unmatched bases: 5. The CDR3 DNA sequence: TGTGCCACCAGACAGGGGTGGGGAGAGACCCAGTACTTC. It yields the protein CATRQGWGETQYF.

This rearrangement joins TRBV29-1 to TRBJ1-2, with TRBD1 as a possible D gene (6 bases). The CDR3 has 12 residues. From germline, CDR1 is SQVTM and CDR2 ANQGSEA. V lost 8 bases, J lost 4 bases, and 14 bases lay in between. The CDR3 loop reads CSLSGQSYGYTF. DNA for the CDR3: TGCAGCTTAAGCGGACAGAGCTATGGCTACACCTTC.

This clonotype was picked up a small number of times. Here the CDR3 DNA reads TGTGCCAGCACTTCGGGGGGGTACGAGCAGTACTTC. This gives the protein CASTSGGYEQYF. This rearrangement joins TRBV2 to TRBJ2-7; 8 nucleotides line up with TRBD2. The CDR3 runs 12 residues. The germline CDR1 and CDR2 sequences are SNHLY and FYNNEI. The junction had 3 bases not matched to a gene; V was cut back by 7 bases and J by 4 bases.

This clonotype has more than one count but fewer than ten. The chain couples TRBV29-1 to TRBJ2-2; 10 bases map to TRBD1. Germline V gene lookup returns CDR1 SQVTM and CDR2 ANQGSEA. V lost 8 bases and J lost 3; bases outside the gene matches: 9. This CDR3 region has 15 residues. CDR3 amino acids: CSPGRDRGYTGELFF. Written as DNA, the CDR3 is TGCAGCCCCGGGCGGGACAGGGGTTACACCGGGGAGCTGTTTTTT.

The chain joins TRBV9 to TRBJ1-6; tentatively, D is TRBD1 (5 bases). There are 15 residues in the CDR3. The ends were cut back, 0 bases at V and 6 bases at J, with 10 bases in the middle. Germline loops: CDR1 SGDLS, CDR2 YYNGEE. The CDR3 DNA is TGTGCCAGCAGCGTAGGGACACAGCCTAATTCACCCCTCCACTTT. Translating gives CASSVGTQPNSPLHF.

This clonotype appeared many times. V is TRBV7-2 and J is TRBJ2-7; 7 nucleotides align to TRBD2. CDR1 is SGHTA and CDR2 is FQGNSA in the germline V gene. The CDR3 extends over 14 amino acids. The junction had 5 bases not matched to a gene; V was cut back by 1 base and J by 5 bases. This CDR3 is CASSLGLADNEQYF. CDR3 in DNA: TGTGCCAGCAGCTTAGGGCTAGCGGATAACGAGCAGTACTTC.

The chain links TRBV7-6 to TRBJ1-3; D gene uncertain. The CDR3 totals 14 residues. Germline V CDR1 and CDR2: SGHVS, FNYEAQ. V dropped 5 bases and J dropped 0 bases, with 8 bases sitting between them. The CDR3 spells CASSPQSSGNTIYF. The DNA for the CDR3 is TGTGCCAGCAGCCCACAGAGCTCTGGAAACACCATATATTTT.

In the case of this clonotype: An end of the junction differs from the germline gene, which may be a read error. The chain carries TRBV10-3 and TRBJ1-2; possible D gene TRBD1, 6 bases. In germline, CDR1 is ENHRY, CDR2 SYGVKD. The CDR3 covers 15 residues. CDR3 amino acids: CASSYSGATNYGYTF. CDR3 coding DNA: TGTGCCAGCAGTTACTCAGGGGCCACAAACTATGGCTACACCTTC.

V gene TRBV5-1 combines with J gene TRBJ2-7; TRBD1 aligns across 10 bases. The germline V gene has CDR1 SGHRS and CDR2 YFSETQ. V trimming: 4 bases; J trimming: 5 bases; junction bases outside the gene matches: 3. The CDR3 totals 13 residues. CDR3 bases: TGCGCCAGCAGCCAAGGGACAGGGGACGAGCAGTACTTC. Translation: CASSQGTGDEQYF.

This clonotype was picked up many times. The rearrangement links TRBV7-2 to TRBJ1-2; D gene unclear. Looked up from germline, CDR1 is SGHTA and CDR2 is FQGNSA. This CDR3 spans 13 amino acids. The ends were cut back, 3 bases at V and 4 bases at J, with 9 bases in the middle. For the CDR3, the DNA is TGTGCCAGCAGCTTGATGGACCCCTATGGCTACACCTTC. It encodes CASSLMDPYGYTF.

The genes are TRBV7-2 and TRBJ1-4; TRBD1 is a possible D gene (5 bases). This CDR3 comprises 14 residues. Looked up from germline, CDR1 is SGHTA and CDR2 is FQGNSA. Trimming cost V 1 base and J 7 bases, with 10 bases left between them. CDR3: CASSLDPGGEKLFF. The CDR3 DNA sequence: TGTGCCAGCAGCTTAGACCCCGGGGGTGAAAAACTGTTTTTT.

There are many counts of this clonotype. The V call is TRBV2, the J call TRBJ1-4, with 11 nucleotides matching TRBD1. V lost 6 bases, J lost 6 bases, and 6 bases stayed unmatched. Germline CDR1 and CDR2: SNHLY and FYNNEI. This CDR3 is built from 15 residues. The DNA of the CDR3 is TGTGCCAGCAGAGACGGGACAGGGGGGGATGAAAAACTGTTTTTT. Protein product: CASRDGTGGDEKLFF.

Remarks on this clonotype: Relative to the germline gene, one junction end is altered; a read error may explain this. The V and J genes are TRBV29-1 and TRBJ2-5; 15 bases fit TRBD2. Germline V gene data show CDR1 as SQVTM and CDR2 as ANQGSEA. This CDR3 is built from 17 residues. CDR3 DNA sequence: TGCGGCGTTGAAGATGGTGGACTAGCGGGAGGGCCAGAGACCCAGTACTTC. Encoded protein: CGVEDGGLAGGPETQYF.

This clonotype has more than one count but fewer than ten. The chain has TRBV6-5 and TRBJ1-1; D unclear. This CDR3 has 13 amino acids. V was trimmed by 0 bases and J by 6 bases, leaving 8 bases between them. From germline, CDR1 is MNHEY and CDR2 SVGAGI. The CDR3 DNA sequence: TGTGCCAGCAGTTACTCGTATATGGCTGAAGCTTTCTTT. Protein sequence: CASSYSYMAEAFF.

This clonotype was observed many times. The chain has TRBV2 and TRBJ2-7, with TRBD2 matching 10 bases. V lost 4 bases and J lost 5; bases outside the gene matches: 5. Germline loops: CDR1 SNHLY, CDR2 FYNNEI. The CDR3 extends over 14 amino acids. CDR3 in DNA: TGTGCCAGCAGTGCCGTACTAGCGGGAAACGAGCAGTACTTC. Translating it yields CASSAVLAGNEQYF.

V and J are TRBV7-2 and TRBJ1-3; a weak D match, TRBD1 (5 bases). The V and J ends lost 5 bases and 0 bases respectively, with 14 bases between them. CDR1 is SGHTA, CDR2 FQGNSA, per germline. The CDR3 spans 16 residues. The CDR3 loop is CASSPDSSHSGNTIYF. The CDR3, as DNA: TGTGCCAGCAGCCCTGACAGCTCTCACTCTGGAAACACCATATATTTT.